This TCR beta chain was profiled in a study of response to subunit inactivated influenza vaccine. Points from the study as a whole: Few new T cells, the authors suggested, are recruited by each seasonal influenza vaccination.

In TCRdb, the RT-PCR reads were re-called with MiXCR into one record per CDR3 protein. The sample holds about 500,000 distinct CDR3 sequences, approximately 7.8% seen once. Ten or more counts support this clonotype. Its antigen is as yet unknown. V was cut by 6 bases and J by 9 bases, with 9 bases left in between. This CDR3 comprises 11 residues. The receptor comes from a man aged 50-75 years who received an inactivated influenza vaccine. The rearrangement uses TRBV12-3 or TRBV12-4 and TRBJ2-1; D is ambiguous. This material consisted of PBMCs from blood, taken less than 30 months after vaccination. The DNA of the CDR3 is TGTGCCAGCAGCTTGGGTGGTGAGCAGTTCTTC. Protein: CASSLGGEQFF.